The TCR beta chain described here comes from a study of blood T cell repertoires in COVID-19. The wider study: Sample material is recorded as cDNA or gDNA derived from T cells, B-cell-depleted T cells, or PBMCs.

CDR1 SNHLY and CDR2 FYNNEI come from the germline V gene. This CDR3 has 12 residues. V shed 5 bases and J shed 4 bases, with 7 bases lying between them. Under the authors' procedure: The assay estimated nucleated cells by amplifying reference gene primers. TCRdb keeps only in-frame clones here, not all; method: immunoSEQ multiplex PCR. V and J calls and clone size are given by that table; D and trimming were obtained from the DNA. The data contain roughly 120,000 clones, approximately 84% of them singletons. This clonotype originated in a man between 65 and 85 years old with acute or convalescent COVID-19. Sequencing was done on a sample of peripheral blood. The rearrangement joins TRBV2 to TRBJ2-3; D might be TRBD1 (6 bases). CDR3 region: CASSQGPDTQYF. DNA of the CDR3: TGTGCCAGCAGTCAGGGGCCAGATACGCAGTATTTT.